This T cell receptor (beta chain) was profiled in a study of patients and donors after allogeneic stem cell transplantation. In TCRdb, the RT-PCR reads were re-called with MiXCR into one record per CDR3 protein. The data show over 130,000 distinct CDR3 sequences, approximately 40% seen once. The sample consisted of blood, either unsorted or a sorted T cell fraction (not recorded which). The source of this sequence is a human donor who was either an allogeneic HSCT recipient or a stem cell or donor lymphocyte infusion donor (not recorded which). It is not recorded whose cells these are; they may come from a transplant donor.

The CDR3 reads CASSSGSWSEQYF. The CDR3 DNA follows: TGTGCCAGCAGTTCTGGGTCTTGGTCCGAGCAGTACTTC. The rearrangement uses TRBV12-3 or TRBV12-4 and TRBJ2-7; unclear D gene. There are 13 residues in the CDR3. The ends were cut back, 4 bases at V and 6 bases at J, with 13 bases in the middle.